The 15 T cell receptor beta chains below all came from one sample that was sequenced in a study of T cell responses to AZD1222 COVID-19 vaccine. TCRdb keeps only in-frame clones here, not all; method: immunoSEQ multiplex PCR. The sample shows approximately 35,000 clones, approximately 90% of them seen only once. This sample comprised peripheral blood, obtained 28 days after the second AZD1222 dose. The source of these receptors is an adult who received the AZD1222 COVID-19 vaccine.

The chain has TRBV6-6 and TRBJ1-1; perhaps TRBD1 as D (6 bases). Trimming stripped 7 bases from V and 1 base from J, with 13 bases between. The germline gives CDR1 MNHNY, CDR2 SVGAGI (reference sequence). The CDR3 runs to 14 residues. CDR3 residues: CASTKGEGNTEAFF. The DNA for the CDR3 is TGTGCCAGCACCAAGGGGGAGGGGAACACTGAAGCTTTCTTT.

This clone was seen just once. This chain joins TRBV3-1 (or the pseudogene TRBV3-2) and TRBJ2-2; 9 bases map to TRBD2. V trimming: 2 bases; J trimming: 4 bases; junction bases outside the gene matches: 11. In germline, CDR1 is LGHDT, CDR2 YNNKEL (reference sequence). This CDR3 has 18 amino acids. The CDR3 coding sequence is TGTGCCAGCAGCCAACCACAAGGCCTAGCGGGGCGCACCGGGGAGCTGTTTTTT. Amino acids: CASSQPQGLAGRTGELFF.

The V call is TRBV6-1, the J call TRBJ1-6, with D hard to call. The length of the CDR3 is 13 residues. Between the trimmed V and J ends, which lost 3 bases and 8 bases, there was a span of 8 bases. CDR1 is MNHNS, CDR2 SASEGT, per germline. CDR3 in amino acids: CASSDTRHSPLHF. The CDR3 bases are TGTGCCAGCAGTGACACAAGGCATTCACCCCTCCACTTT.

This chain links TRBV10-3 with TRBJ1-1; 7 nucleotides align to TRBD1. The CDR3 sequence is 11 residues long. Germline-derived CDR1 and CDR2 are ENHRY and SYGVKD. The V and J ends lost 8 bases and 9 bases, in that order; junction bases with no gene match: 6. This CDR3 is CAIGQAEKAFF. The CDR3 bases are TGTGCCATCGGACAGGCGGAAAAAGCTTTCTTT.

The rearrangement links TRBV3-1 (or the pseudogene TRBV3-2) to TRBJ1-1, with a tentative D call TRBD1 (5 bases). With 5 bases removed from V and 1 base from J, the gap between germline ends came to 11 bases. Germline loops: CDR1 LGHDT, CDR2 YNNKEL (reference sequence). The CDR3 has 14 residues. The CDR3 DNA is TGTGCCAGCAGCGGTTTCGGGGGGAACACTGAAGCTTTCTTT. It translates to CASSGFGGNTEAFF.

The rearrangement uses TRBV7-2 and TRBJ2-1; D might be TRBD2 (6 bases). Per the germline V gene, CDR1 is SGHTA and CDR2 is FQGNSA. V was pared by 1 base and J by 9 bases, with 10 bases between. CDR3 length: 13 residues. The CDR3 protein is CASSLVRGSEQFF. The CDR3 nucleotides are TGTGCCAGCAGCTTAGTACGGGGGAGTGAGCAGTTCTTC.

The rearrangement uses TRBV7-2 and TRBJ2-7; D gene ambiguous. In germline, CDR1 is SGHTA, CDR2 FQGNSA. Trimming stripped 6 bases from V and 0 bases from J, with 15 bases between. The CDR3 totals 15 residues. This CDR3 reads CASRGQGGSSYEQYF. In DNA form, the CDR3 reads TGTGCCAGCAGAGGCCAAGGCGGCAGCTCCTACGAGCAGTACTTC.

This chain uses TRBV15 with TRBJ2-3, with D perhaps matching TRBD2 (7 bases). Germline V CDR1 and CDR2: LNHNV, YYDKDF (reference sequence). Trimming cost V 4 bases and J 1 base, with 9 bases left between them. This CDR3 has 14 residues. CDR3 region: CATSKGGGTDTQYF. CDR3 nucleotides: TGTGCCACCAGCAAAGGGGGGGGCACAGATACGCAGTATTTT.

This clone was picked up a small number of times. The chain joins TRBV27 to TRBJ2-4; 7 bases agree with TRBD2. CDR3 length: 13 residues. The germline CDR1 and CDR2 sequences are MNHEY and SMNVEV (reference sequence). V gave up 6 bases and J gave up 3 bases; unmatched junction bases: 2. This CDR3 reads CASSGEGKNIQYF. The CDR3, as DNA: TGTGCCAGCAGCGGGGAGGGCAAAAACATTCAGTACTTC.

The chain couples TRBV12-3 or TRBV12-4 to TRBJ1-2; the match to TRBD1 covers 11 bases. Trimming took 6 bases from V and 7 from J; bases not matched to a gene: 4. This CDR3 is 13 amino acids long. For the CDR3, the DNA is TGTGCCAGCAGCCTGGGACAGGGGGTTGGCTACACCTTC. Its protein product is CASSLGQGVGYTF.

The J gene is TRBJ1-5, the V gene TRBV21-1; the table's TRBD1 call for D was not verified on the DNA. TRBV21-1 is described as a pseudogene. This CDR3 has 15 amino acids. The CDR3 DNA sequence: TGTGCCATTACTTACAGGGAATATAGCAATCAGCCCCAGCATTTT. Protein product: CAITYREYSNQPQHF.

CDR3 nucleotides: TGTGCCAGCAGTGATCCGGGGCTGGTGAACACTGAAGCTTTCTTT. It specifies CASSDPGLVNTEAFF. This chain joins TRBV6-1 and TRBJ1-1; a weak D match, TRBD1 (5 bases). V lost 3 bases and J 0 bases, leaving 11 bases between the germline ends. Germline CDR1 reads MNHNS; CDR2 reads SASEGT. The CDR3 is 15 residues long.

The chain links TRBV19 to TRBJ2-7; TRBD1 or TRBD2 may be the D gene (5 bases each). V lost 1 base and J lost 6, with 19 bases in between. The CDR3 loop spans 16 amino acids. Germline V lookup: CDR1 LNHDA, CDR2 SQIVND (reference sequence). The CDR3 nucleotides are TGTGCCAGTAGTATAGTATTGGGACCCGGAGCGATCGAGCAGTACTTC. It translates to CASSIVLGPGAIEQYF.

The chain couples TRBV2 to TRBJ2-3; TRBD2 is a possible D gene (5 bases). The germline gives CDR1 SNHLY, CDR2 FYNNEI. The CDR3 loop spans 13 amino acids. The ends were cut back, 8 bases at V and 4 bases at J, with 13 bases in the middle. CDR3 bases: TGTGCCAGCGCCTTTAAGAGGGCAGATACGCAGTATTTT. Protein product: CASAFKRADTQYF.

Notes on this clone: At the DNA level, this CDR3 is encoded by other sequences in the same sample as well. The chain carries TRBV7-2 and TRBJ2-1; tentative D call: TRBD2 (7 bases). The CDR3 is 14 amino acids. Per germline, CDR1 SGHTA and CDR2 FQGNSA. Deletions cut 0 bases from V and 8 bases from J, with 11 bases between. The CDR3 is CASSLAGGPDEQFF. As DNA, the CDR3 is TGTGCCAGCAGCTTAGCGGGGGGGCCTGATGAGCAGTTCTTC.